This TCR beta chain comes out of a study (dated by TCRdb to the mid-2010s). The protocol used for the library was RT-PCR. For sequencing, an Illumina MiSeq was employed. Through fastp at Q25 and MiXCR, TCRdb rebuilt clones from the public reads, retaining in-frame beta chains. CDR3 protein sequences are deduplicated, and each keeps its most common genes and DNA. The sample table holds more than 550,000 distinct CDR3 sequences, of which more than 13% were seen once. About 3.9% of the sample is taken by the ten largest. Notes on this clonotype: What antigen it recognizes has not been identified. No much larger clonotype is one base removed from it; base qualities were not supplied.

From a lookup of the germline V gene, CDR1 and CDR2 are SGHRS and YFSETQ. Spanning cysteine to phenylalanine, the CDR3 consists of 14 amino acids. The CDR3 DNA has 42 bases and is translated from base 1. At the junction V is shortened by 0 bases and J by 8 bases; bases outside the gene matches: 4. The clonotype originates from a female donor in good health, serving as a healthy control. The rearrangement joined TRBV5-1 to TRBJ2-1; 8 central nucleotides agree with TRBD2. Sequencing was performed on memory CD4+ T cells from blood. The CDR3 region has the sequence CASSLEGLDDEQFF. The bases read TGCGCCAGCAGCTTGGAGGGACTAGATGATGAGCAGTTCTTC.